Below are 22 T cell receptor beta chains sequenced from a single sample in a study of blood T cell repertoires in COVID-19 (dated by TCRdb to 2018 to 2020). The library was prepared using the immunoSEQ multiplex PCR assay. TCRdb took over this immuneACCESS table, retaining in-frame rearrangements with V and J assigned. Such tables are incomplete; in checked studies, under half of the missing clones stem from an unresolved V gene, and the remainder is unexplained. Across this sample there are 200,000 to 250,000 clones, with around four fifths seen only once. Approximately 5% of the sample lies in the top ten. Sequenced sample: peripheral blood. All receptors derive from an older woman who had recovered from COVID-19.

The chain recombines TRBV3-1 (or the pseudogene TRBV3-2) with TRBJ1-1; D is unclear. There are 18 residues in the CDR3. V was shortened by 0 bases and J by 0 bases, with 17 bases between the two germline ends. Germline V lookup: CDR1 LGHDT, CDR2 YNNKEL (reference sequence). Here the CDR3 reads CASSQDMAPNTLNTEAFF. The CDR3 DNA sequence: TGTGCCAGCAGCCAAGATATGGCTCCGAACACCCTGAACACTGAAGCTTTCTTT.

The chain has TRBV6-6 and TRBJ1-1, with TRBD1 as a possible D gene (5 bases). CDR1 MNHNY and CDR2 SVGAGI come from the germline V gene (reference sequence). Trimming removed 0 bases from V and 2 bases from J, with 7 bases in between. CDR3 size: 14 residues. For the CDR3, the DNA is TGTGCCAGCAGTTACTCCGGGGGAAACACTGAAGCTTTCTTT. Amino acid sequence: CASSYSGGNTEAFF.

The V call is TRBV7-2, the J call TRBJ1-5; D ambiguous. Germline CDR1 and CDR2: SGHTA and FQGNSA. Trimming took off 1 base at V and 9 bases at J, with 16 bases between the two ends. This CDR3 region has 15 residues. The CDR3 region has the DNA TGTGCCAGCAGCTTAGATGCGGGGATCGAGGGGCCCCAGCATTTT. It yields the protein CASSLDAGIEGPQHF.

The CDR3 nucleotides are TGTGCCAGCTCACCATTCCGGGAGCCCTATGGCTACACCTTC. It yields the protein CASSPFREPYGYTF. The chain recombines TRBV18 with TRBJ1-2; D ambiguous. The V gene's germline CDR1 is KGHSH and CDR2 LQKENI. V dropped 2 bases and J dropped 4 bases, with 11 bases sitting between them. The CDR3 spans 14 residues.

The chain uses TRBV27 and TRBJ2-2; 7 bases are shared with TRBD1. The CDR3 loop spans 17 amino acids. The germline CDR1 and CDR2 sequences are MNHEY and SMNVEV (reference sequence). V was pared by 2 bases and J by 4 bases, with 10 bases of the junction left unmatched. As DNA, the CDR3 is TGTGCCAGCAGTTTAAATCGGGACAGCAAGAGCACCGGGGAGCTGTTTTTT. It yields the protein CASSLNRDSKSTGELFF.

The gene calls are TRBV7-2 and TRBJ1-2; D is possibly TRBD1 (6 bases). Trimming took off 4 bases at V and 8 bases at J, with 14 bases between the two ends. From germline, CDR1 is SGHTA and CDR2 FQGNSA. The CDR3 loop spans 13 amino acids. CDR3 loop: CASSSTGIRGYTF. The CDR3 region has the DNA TGTGCCAGCAGCTCGACAGGTATACGCGGCTACACCTTC.

V usage is TRBV18 and J usage is TRBJ2-2, with TRBD1 as a possible D gene (5 bases). CDR1 is KGHSH and CDR2 is LQKENI in the germline V gene. The ends were cut back, 2 bases at V and 3 bases at J, with 7 bases in the middle. The CDR3 contains 14 residues. The CDR3 DNA reads as TGTGCCAGCTCACCAGGGGCAGACACCGGGGAGCTGTTTTTT. Its protein product is CASSPGADTGELFF.

V is TRBV5-1 and J is TRBJ2-7; 8 nucleotides align to TRBD1. Unmatched junction bases numbered 3, after V lost 4 bases and J lost 0 bases. Per germline, CDR1 SGHRS and CDR2 YFSETQ. This CDR3 comprises 14 residues. CDR3 loop: CASSVTGGSYEQYF. DNA of the CDR3: TGCGCCAGCAGCGTTACAGGGGGCTCCTACGAGCAGTACTTC.

The genes are TRBV6-5 and TRBJ1-2; D remains unclear. This CDR3 contains 13 residues. V was cut by 2 bases and J by 6 bases, with 10 bases left in between. The germline gives CDR1 MNHEY, CDR2 SVGAGI. DNA for the CDR3: TGTGCCAGCAGTTACAGCGGGGTAAATGGCTACACCTTC. Encoded protein: CASSYSGVNGYTF.

In this sample, this clone turned up a few times. The rearrangement uses TRBV11-2 and TRBJ2-1, with 7 bases aligning to TRBD2. This CDR3 region has 15 residues. Germline lookup yields CDR1 SGHAT and CDR2 FQNNGV. Losses at the gene ends were 1 base for V and 2 bases for J; bases not matched to a gene: 2. The CDR3 spells CASSLAGGAYNEQFF. The DNA of the CDR3 is TGTGCCAGCAGCTTAGCGGGGGGAGCCTACAATGAGCAGTTCTTC.

V gene TRBV5-1 combines with J gene TRBJ1-5, with no clear D. Germline V lookup: CDR1 SGHRS, CDR2 YFSETQ. The CDR3 has 13 amino acids. The germline V and J ends were trimmed by 5 bases and 5 bases, with 11 bases remaining between them. The CDR3 spells CASSQDGDQPQHF. The CDR3 DNA sequence: TGCGCCAGCAGTCAGGACGGGGATCAGCCCCAGCATTTT.

This rearrangement joins TRBV19 to TRBJ1-2; D is unclear. There are 16 residues in the CDR3. With 4 bases removed from V and 1 base from J, the gap between germline ends came to 16 bases. CDR1 and CDR2 from the germline V gene are LNHDA and SQIVND (reference sequence). The CDR3 here is CASSTIPGSINYGYTF. The CDR3 DNA reads TGTGCCAGTAGTACCATTCCGGGAAGTATTAACTATGGCTACACCTTC. The entire variable domain, with the rest obtained from reference TRBV19 and TRBJ1-2, is as follows: DGGITQSPKYLFRKEGQNVTLSCEQNLNHDAMYWYRQDPGQGLRLIYYSQIVNDFQKGDIAEGYSVSREKKESFPLTVTSAQKNPTAFYLCASSTIPGSINYGYTFGSGTRLTVV.

This chain connects TRBV24-1 to TRBJ2-2; 7 bases are shared with TRBD2. In germline, CDR1 is KGHDR, CDR2 SFDVKD. The CDR3 is made up of 16 amino acids. V shed 2 bases, J shed 2 bases, and the junction held 4 bases outside the gene matches. CDR3 DNA sequence: TGTGCCACCAGTGATTCCGCGGGGGACAACACCGGGGAGCTGTTTTTT. Its protein is CATSDSAGDNTGELFF.

The chain joins TRBV11-2 to TRBJ2-5; no clear D gene. The V and J ends lost 4 bases and 5 bases respectively, with 8 bases between them. CDR3 size: 12 residues. Germline loops: CDR1 SGHAT, CDR2 FQNNGV. The CDR3 DNA follows: TGTGCCAGCAGCTCCCCCGAGGAGACCCAGTACTTC. This translates into CASSSPEETQYF. Full variable domain (outside the CDR3, taken from reference TRBV11-2 and TRBJ2-5): EAGVAQSPRYKIIEKRQSVAFWCNPISGHATLYWYQQILGQGPKLLIQFQNNGVVDDSQLPKDRFSAERLKGVDSTLKIQPAKLEDSAVYLCASSSPEETQYFGPGTRLLVL.

As for this clone: An end of the junction does not agree with germline; a read error may underlie this. The chain uses TRBV7-7 and TRBJ2-2; tentative D call: TRBD2 (6 bases). The CDR3 runs 14 residues. From germline, CDR1 is SSHAT and CDR2 FNYEAQ (reference sequence). The CDR3 region has the DNA TGTGCTAGCAGCCCCCGGGGGACGGTCGGGGAGCTGTTTTTT. Protein product: CASSPRGTVGELFF.

This clone was observed a few times. The rearrangement joins TRBV2 to TRBJ1-4; 9 bases agree with TRBD1. CDR3 length: 14 amino acids. Germline CDR1 SNHLY, CDR2 FYNNEI. V lost 5 bases and J lost 5; bases outside the gene matches: 3. This CDR3 is CASSRQGGNEKLFF. Here the CDR3 DNA reads TGTGCCAGCAGTCGACAGGGGGGAAATGAAAAACTGTTTTTT.

The chain employs TRBV9 and TRBJ2-1, with D possibly matching TRBD2 (7 bases). Germline CDR1 is SGDLS and CDR2 is YYNGEE. The ends were cut back, 1 base at V and 0 bases at J, with 20 bases in the middle. This CDR3 comprises 19 residues. As DNA, the CDR3 is TGTGCCAGCAGCGTAAATCCTGGGGGGGCCGGACTCTCCTACAATGAGCAGTTCTTC. Encoded protein: CASSVNPGGAGLSYNEQFF.

This chain links TRBV30 with TRBJ1-2, with TRBD1 as a possible D gene (6 bases). Germline CDR1 and CDR2: GTSNPN and SVGIG (reference sequence). V was clipped by 5 bases and J by 7 bases, with 17 bases between them. The CDR3 contains 13 residues. The CDR3 nucleotides are TGTGCCTGGTCCGGGGGGCTGGGGACTGGCTACACCTTC. Residues: CAWSGGLGTGYTF.

The CDR3 region is CASSQVLPGAGTEAFF. The CDR3 DNA reads TGTGCCAGCAGCCAGGTCCTCCCCGGAGCTGGCACTGAAGCTTTCTTT. This rearrangement joins TRBV3-1 (or the pseudogene TRBV3-2) to TRBJ1-1; no clear D gene. Germline loops: CDR1 LGHDT, CDR2 YNNKEL (reference sequence). This CDR3 has 16 residues. V lost 3 bases to trimming and J lost 4 bases, with 18 bases between them.

The chain links TRBV6-5 to TRBJ1-2; TRBD1 is a possible D gene (5 bases). Per the germline V gene, CDR1 is MNHEY and CDR2 is SVGAGI. Trimming removed 6 bases at V and 7 bases at J, with 18 bases between. This CDR3 region has 14 residues. The CDR3 reads CASRLRGRRFGYTF. The CDR3 region has the DNA TGTGCCAGCAGGCTTAGGGGTCGACGGTTTGGCTACACCTTC.

This chain joins TRBV7-3 and TRBJ2-1; D call uncertain. Germline-derived CDR1 and CDR2 are SGHTA and FQGTGA. Trimming took off 2 bases at V and 1 base at J, with 9 bases between the two ends. The CDR3 is 15 amino acids. Here the CDR3 DNA reads TGTGCCAGCAGCTTACAAAGCGTGTCCTACAATGAGCAGTTCTTC. Translation gives CASSLQSVSYNEQFF.

This chain links TRBV7-8 with TRBJ1-4, with D unresolved. The CDR3 is made up of 16 amino acids. Germline values: CDR1 SGHVS, CDR2 FQNEAQ. V gave up 5 bases and J gave up 2 bases, with 15 bases separating them. CDR3 in amino acids: CASSIRRVPTNEKLFF. In DNA, the CDR3 is TGTGCCAGCAGCATCCGTCGGGTGCCCACTAATGAAAAACTGTTTTTT.